Listed here are 20 T cell receptor beta chains from one sample, sequenced in a study of blood T cell repertoires in COVID-19. The assay was immunoSEQ multiplex PCR, and TCRdb's table has in-frame clones only and misses some. The sample holds tens of thousands of clones, about 80% seen once. Sequencing used peripheral blood. All receptors derive from a man in his forties or fifties with COVID-19, enrolled during active disease.

A remark on this clone: The DNA is omitted, as the CDR3 cannot be located on it reliably, and the CDR3 follows TCRdb's listing. The CDR3 spells CASSSVGQGSYNEQFF. The chain recombines TRBV21-1 with TRBJ2-1; the table's TRBD1 call for D was not verified on the DNA. TRBV21-1 is marked as a pseudogene. The CDR3 length equals 16 residues, ends included.

The chain links TRBV5-4 to TRBJ2-5; the D gene is possibly TRBD1 (5 bases). The CDR3 loop spans 15 amino acids. Germline lookup yields CDR1 SGHNT and CDR2 YYREEE (reference sequence). The ends were cut back, 1 base at V and 4 bases at J, with 14 bases in the middle. In DNA, the CDR3 is TGTGCCAGCAGCTTGATAATAGGGGAAAGAGAGACCCAGTACTTC. Its translation is CASSLIIGERETQYF.

Relative to its sample, this clone is medium-sized. The rearrangement links TRBV6-6 to TRBJ2-7; D remains unclear. Per the germline V gene, CDR1 is MNHNY and CDR2 is SVGAGI (reference sequence). The CDR3 is made up of 14 amino acids. Trimming removed 0 bases at V and 5 bases at J, with 11 bases between. CDR3 nucleotides: TGTGCCAGCAGTTACTCGCCAGGCCGCGACGAGCAGTACTTC. Protein product: CASSYSPGRDEQYF.

The V gene is TRBV6-5, the J gene TRBJ1-4, with a tentative D call TRBD1 (6 bases). Trimming left V 5 bases short and J 5 bases short, with 15 bases between. The CDR3 contains 15 residues. Germline V lookup: CDR1 MNHEY, CDR2 SVGAGI. CDR3 protein: CASSKWTVENEKLFF. The CDR3 DNA follows: TGTGCCAGCAGTAAGTGGACAGTGGAAAATGAAAAACTGTTTTTT.

The rearrangement links TRBV5-1 to TRBJ1-2; the D is unclear. This CDR3 comprises 14 residues. Germline V gene lookup returns CDR1 SGHRS and CDR2 YFSETQ. V was pared by 0 bases and J by 0 bases, with 6 bases between. Here the CDR3 reads CASSLDTANYGYTF. In DNA form, the CDR3 reads TGCGCCAGCAGCTTGGATACGGCTAACTATGGCTACACCTTC.

The gene calls are TRBV4-3 and TRBJ1-1; D remains ambiguous. In germline, CDR1 is LGHNA, CDR2 YSLEER. V lost 0 bases and J lost 4, with 6 bases in between. The CDR3 loop spans 13 amino acids. The CDR3 reads CASSQDEVTEAFF. The CDR3 nucleotides are TGCGCCAGCAGCCAAGATGAGGTCACTGAAGCTTTCTTT.

This clone has a handful of counts. The rearrangement uses TRBV12-3 or TRBV12-4 and TRBJ1-1; D is perhaps TRBD1 (5 bases). The CDR3 runs 12 residues. The V end was cut by 7 bases, the J end by 4 bases, with 10 bases between. The CDR3 DNA is TGTGCCAGCACCCAGGGTAGCACTGAAGCTTTCTTT. This encodes CASTQGSTEAFF.

The chain joins TRBV28 to TRBJ1-6; D gene unclear. CDR3 length: 14 amino acids. Germline CDR1 MDHEN, CDR2 SYDVKM. The V and J ends lost 6 bases and 3 bases respectively, with 9 bases between them. CDR3 region: CASRREVYNSPLHF. DNA for the CDR3: TGTGCCAGCAGACGAGAGGTCTATAATTCACCCCTCCACTTT.

This clone turned up a few times. This chain links TRBV7-2 with TRBJ2-2; 12 positions agree with TRBD2. The CDR3 is 17 amino acids. V shed 5 bases, J shed 5 bases, and the junction held 9 bases outside the gene matches. CDR1 and CDR2 from the germline V gene are SGHTA and FQGNSA. The CDR3 region is CASSPRTSGIPTGELFF. Written as DNA, the CDR3 is TGTGCCAGCAGCCCCCGGACTAGCGGGATTCCGACCGGGGAGCTGTTTTTT.

This sequence joins TRBV7-3 and TRBJ2-1; 9 bases align to TRBD2. Germline V CDR1 and CDR2: SGHTA, FQGTGA. Trimming removed 5 bases from V and 10 bases from J; junction bases left unmatched: 15. The CDR3 covers 16 residues. CDR3 in amino acids: CASSPFEGGRADEQFF. Written as DNA, the CDR3 is TGTGCCAGCAGCCCCTTTGAGGGCGGGAGGGCCGACGAGCAGTTCTTC.

The rearrangement uses TRBV2 and TRBJ2-7; no definite D call. The CDR3 has 11 amino acids. Germline lookup yields CDR1 SNHLY and CDR2 FYNNEI. V was shortened by 6 bases and J by 0 bases, with 3 bases between the two germline ends. The CDR3 region is CASSSSYEQYF. The CDR3 DNA is TGTGCCAGCAGCAGCTCCTACGAGCAGTACTTC. The full variable domain, rest sourced from reference TRBV2 and TRBJ2-7, is EPEVTQTPSHQVTQMGQEVILRCVPISNHLYFYWYRQILGQKVEFLVSFYNNEISEKSEIFDDQFSVERPDGSNFTLKIRSTKLEDSAMYFCASSSSYEQYFGPGTRLTVT.

The chain has TRBV30 and TRBJ2-5; D not resolved. Germline V gene lookup returns CDR1 GTSNPN and CDR2 SVGIG (reference sequence). Trimming left V 0 bases short and J 1 base short, with 9 bases between. The CDR3 runs to 14 residues. The CDR3 loop reads CAWSVYVGQETQYF. The DNA of the CDR3 is TGTGCCTGGAGTGTCTACGTCGGCCAAGAGACCCAGTACTTC.

The V gene is TRBV9, the J gene TRBJ2-3; TRBD2 matches at 9 bases. CDR1 is SGDLS and CDR2 is YYNGEE in the germline V gene. Germline trimming cut 0 bases from V and 7 bases from J; bases unmatched to any gene: 3. This CDR3 contains 14 residues. CDR3 protein: CASSVVAGENTQYF. Written as DNA, the CDR3 is TGTGCCAGCAGCGTAGTAGCGGGGGAGAATACGCAGTATTTT.

The chain is built from TRBV15 and TRBJ2-7; D remains ambiguous. Trimming pared 0 bases from V and 1 base from J, leaving 7 bases between. The germline V gene has CDR1 LNHNV and CDR2 YYDKDF (reference sequence). The CDR3 length is 14 residues. In DNA form, the CDR3 reads TGTGCCACCAGCAGAGAACAGACATCCTACGAGCAGTACTTC. Translating it yields CATSREQTSYEQYF. The entire variable domain, with the rest obtained from reference TRBV15 and TRBJ2-7, is as follows: DAMVIQNPRYQVTQFGKPVTLSCSQTLNHNVMYWYQQKSSQAPKLLFHYYDKDFNNEADTPDNFQSRRPNTSFCFLDIRSPGLGDTAMYLCATSREQTSYEQYFGPGTRLTVT.

J is TRBJ1-6 and V is TRBV9, with 9 positions matching TRBD1. Germline loops: CDR1 SGDLS, CDR2 YYNGEE. This CDR3 is built from 18 residues. V lost 4 bases, J lost 8 bases, and 16 bases stayed unmatched. DNA for the CDR3: TGTGCCAGCAGCCCAGGGACAGGGTATCGGCGGGGCGATTCACCCCTCCACTTT. This translates into CASSPGTGYRRGDSPLHF.

The sample holds a few counts of this clone. V is TRBV2 and J is TRBJ2-5; D ambiguous. This CDR3 is 14 amino acids long. CDR1 is SNHLY, CDR2 FYNNEI, per germline. Trimming stripped 5 bases from V and 3 bases from J, with 13 bases between. The CDR3, as DNA: TGTGCCAGCAGTCCCTATATCACCAAAGAGACCCAGTACTTC. Residues: CASSPYITKETQYF.

The chain recombines TRBV6-5 with TRBJ1-2; 7 bases are shared with TRBD1. Germline assignment: CDR1 MNHEY and CDR2 SVGAGI. The CDR3 has 15 amino acids. V trimming: 4 bases; J trimming: 6 bases; junction bases outside the gene matches: 11. The CDR3 region is CASSFQTGSRNGYTF. CDR3 sequence (DNA): TGTGCCAGCAGTTTTCAGACAGGGTCACGGAATGGCTACACCTTC.

This clone was counted a few times. This chain uses TRBV24-1 with TRBJ2-3; TRBD2 is a possible D gene (6 bases). CDR3 size: 14 residues. Trimming stripped 4 bases from V and 5 bases from J, with 12 bases between. Germline V lookup: CDR1 KGHDR, CDR2 SFDVKD. CDR3 in DNA: TGTGCCACCAGTGAGGGGGGAGCGGGAGATACGCAGTATTTT. Protein sequence: CATSEGGAGDTQYF.

This clone was recorded a few times. The rearrangement joins TRBV15 to TRBJ2-5, with a weak D call TRBD1 (5 bases). Between the trimmed V and J ends, which lost 5 bases and 5 bases, there was a span of 12 bases. The CDR3 totals 13 residues. Looked up from germline, CDR1 is LNHNV and CDR2 is YYDKDF (reference sequence). The CDR3 DNA follows: TGTGCCACCAGCCCCTGGGCAGGGGAGACCCAGTACTTC. Translated: CATSPWAGETQYF. The variable domain in full, completed from reference TRBV15 and TRBJ2-5, reads DAMVIQNPRYQVTQFGKPVTLSCSQTLNHNVMYWYQQKSSQAPKLLFHYYDKDFNNEADTPDNFQSRRPNTSFCFLDIRSPGLGDTAMYLCATSPWAGETQYFGPGTRLLVL.

The genes are TRBV7-3 and TRBJ2-1, with TRBD2 matching over 7 bases. Germline values: CDR1 SGHTA, CDR2 FQGTGA. V lost 2 bases to trimming and J lost 5 bases; unmatched junction nucleotides: 3. The CDR3 covers 14 residues. In DNA form, the CDR3 reads TGTGCCAGCAGCTTACGGCTAGCGGACAATGAGCAGTTCTTC. This codes for CASSLRLADNEQFF.